This T cell receptor (beta chain) was documented in a study of CD8+ T cells in alopecia areata (dated by TCRdb to the late 2010s). Study-level background: Treated patients were enrolled in an open-label pilot trial of oral tofacitinib at 5 to 10 mg twice daily for moderate-to-severe alopecia areata. Patients received tofacitinib for 6 to 18 months and were then followed off drug for 6 months to check for delayed response and recurrence. Disease severity in treated patients was measured with the SALT score, which quantifies the percentage of affected scalp surface area. High-throughput TCRbeta sequencing was used to examine T cell clonal expansion in alopecia areata in both the C3H/HeJ mouse model and human patients. Scalp tissue and sorted CD4+ and CD8+ peripheral blood T cells from patchy and totalis/universalis alopecia areata patients and from healthy controls were covered by human TCRbeta sequencing. Biopsies were taken from tofacitinib-treated patients at baseline and at 4 and 24 weeks of treatment, and a later scalp biopsy was taken in several of the tofacitinib-treated patients. Scalp clonality was compared across normal scalp (n=4), patchy alopecia areata scalp (n=8), and alopecia totalis/universalis scalp (n=8). RNA was extracted with the PAXgene miRNA kit for fixed scalp, the miRNeasy kit for PBMCs, and the RNeasy kit for mouse skin. Amplification of TCRbeta CDR3 regions was done by immunoSEQ multiplex PCR using 35 Vbeta forward primers and 13 Jbeta reverse primers. Overall results and qualifications from the work: TCR sequences shared between patients were less clear than in mice, possibly partly because of HLA diversity in the patient population. Compared with normal scalp, lesional scalp, particularly in alopecia totalis/universalis, had higher clonality and more expanded CD8+ clones, which suggests antigenic drive. Tofacitinib significantly lowered scalp clonality and the number of expanded CD8+ clones among the top 100 scalp clones. Unlike mouse skin, which is dominated by gammadelta T cells, normal human skin has resident alphabeta T cells that are also sequenced, and this complicates analysis of the scalp TCR repertoire. During tofacitinib treatment, many expanded lesional clones stuck around in both scalp and blood, and this persistence may partly explain why relapse happens after treatment is stopped. The treated cohort was small, with a single nonresponder, so links between baseline CD8+ expansion and response need larger studies.

The method was the immunoSEQ multiplex PCR assay. To provide template for TCR sequencing, every sample had RNA extracted and reverse transcribed into cDNA. SuperScript III was used for first-strand cDNA synthesis, primed with a 2:1 mix of oligo-dT and random hexamers. A synthetic immune receptor repertoire was used to assess amplification bias, and residual bias was removed computationally. As for the original processing: After raw reads were preprocessed to remove errors, the CDR3 was defined following IMGT conventions as running from the conserved cysteine to phenylalanine. To get clonality, Shannon entropy was normalized by log2 of the number of productive unique TCRs and the result was subtracted from 1. Whether scalp clones were CD4 or CD8 was inferred by matching scalp TCRbeta sequences against CD4 and CD8 repertoires sorted from blood. TCRdb re-hosts the immuneACCESS table, in-frame sequences only. Its copies lack some clones; in the studies checked, an unresolved V gene accounts for under half of them, and the cause for the rest is not known. The V and J calls and the clone size are those of that table, but D and trimming were determined from the DNA. Across this sample there are 95,000 to 100,000 clones, with under 70% seen only once. Of the sample, 15% is held by the ten largest clones.

This clone occurred a few times. Its antigen specificity is not known. The sample holds no much larger clone one base away, and base qualities are not on file. V is clipped by 5 bases and J by 6 bases, and the sequence between their germline boundaries is 13 bases long. CDR1 and CDR2, looked up from the germline V gene (reference sequence), are SEHNR and FQNEAQ. The CDR3 goes from the cysteine to the phenylalanine over 13 residues. The entry retains the CDR3 DNA only, 39 bases that are in frame from base 1. According to the study, the label for this sample's time point signals: less than five weeks on oral tofacitinib. Taken with the paper, the label for treatment or condition translates to: oral pan-JAK inhibitor, 5-10 mg twice daily. Lesional scalp punch biopsies and peripheral blood were obtained from alopecia areata patients. PBMCs were isolated by density centrifugation and stained for CD3, CD4 and CD8, and CD4+ and CD8+ T cells were sorted on a FACSAria.

This receptor was taken from a human donor with alopecia areata. The sample consisted of CD8+ T cells sorted from blood, taken at week 4, from a patient treated with tofacitinib. The chain couples TRBV7-9 to TRBJ1-1; the D gene is perhaps TRBD1, from 5 matching bases. This receptor carries the CDR3 CASSMGPGAEAFF. The nucleotide sequence is given as TGTGCCAGCAGCATGGGACCGGGCGCTGAAGCTTTCTTT.